These 20 T cell receptor beta chains originate from one sample sequenced in a study of OX40 agonist ivuxolimab in advanced cancers. Sequencing used immunoSEQ multiplex PCR; TCRdb keeps in-frame clones, though not all of them. The sample consists of under 85,000 clones, around 85% of them appearing once. The sequenced sample was CD4+ or CD8+ T cells sorted from blood, obtained in a trial of the OX40 agonist ivuxolimab. All receptors come from an adult with an advanced solid tumor such as melanoma, head and neck, liver or kidney cancer.

This clone was seen only a few times. V gene TRBV6-5 combines with J gene TRBJ1-5, with D possibly TRBD1 on 6 matching bases. Per germline, CDR1 MNHEY and CDR2 SVGAGI. The CDR3 sequence is 13 residues long. V was cut by 5 bases and J by 6 bases, with 11 bases left in between. The CDR3 spells CASSRGGTQPQHF. CDR3 coding DNA: TGTGCCAGCAGTAGGGGGGGAACTCAGCCCCAGCATTTT.

The gene calls are TRBV5-1 and TRBJ2-2; no definite D call. From germline, CDR1 is SGHRS and CDR2 YFSETQ. This CDR3 is built from 19 residues. V was pared by 1 base and J by 5 bases, with 24 bases between. The CDR3 reads CASSLTSSQAGSPTGELFF. The CDR3 nucleotides are TGCGCCAGCAGCTTGACGTCGAGTCAGGCCGGGTCCCCTACCGGGGAGCTGTTTTTT.

This rearrangement joins TRBV19 to TRBJ1-4; D unclear. The length of the CDR3 is 12 residues. CDR1 and CDR2 from the germline V gene are LNHDA and SQIVND (reference sequence). The V end lost 7 bases, the J end lost 12 bases, and 15 bases lay between the germline ends. The CDR3 nucleotides read TGTGCCAGTACTCCAGCCGGAGGGCAACTGTTTTTT. Residues: CASTPAGGQLFF.

The V and J genes are TRBV7-3 and TRBJ1-6, with 7 positions matching TRBD1. The CDR3 is 14 residues long. Germline trimming cut 1 base from V and 7 bases from J; bases unmatched to any gene: 1. Germline CDR1 is SGHTA and CDR2 is FQGTGA. DNA of the CDR3: TGTGCCAGCAGCTTAATGGGACAGAATTCACCCCTCCACTTT. The encoded protein is CASSLMGQNSPLHF.

This clone has just one count. The rearrangement uses TRBV28 and TRBJ1-2; unclear D gene. Between the trimmed V and J ends, which lost 1 base and 3 bases, there was a span of 9 bases. CDR1 and CDR2 from the germline V gene are MDHEN and SYDVKM. This CDR3 has 14 amino acids. CDR3: CASSLLGRDYGYTF. DNA of the CDR3: TGTGCCAGCAGTTTATTGGGGAGGGACTATGGCTACACCTTC.

In its sample, this clone was seen a few times. J is TRBJ2-2 and V is TRBV2; D possibly matches TRBD1 or TRBD2 (5 bases each). V lost 4 bases to trimming and J lost 1 base, with 19 bases between them. CDR1 is SNHLY and CDR2 is FYNNEI in the germline V gene. This CDR3 has 18 amino acids. CDR3 sequence reads: CASSGGSSGQLNTGELFF. DNA of the CDR3: TGTGCCAGCAGTGGGGGGTCCTCTGGACAATTGAACACCGGGGAGCTGTTTTTT.

The chain is built from TRBV19 and TRBJ1-5; 8 bases line up with TRBD1. CDR3 length: 14 residues. Germline V gene data show CDR1 as LNHDA and CDR2 as SQIVND (reference sequence). J gave up 3 bases and V 4 bases, and 2 bases lay outside the gene matches. The CDR3 reads CASSTGGVNQPQHF. In DNA, the CDR3 is TGTGCCAGTAGTACAGGGGGCGTCAATCAGCCCCAGCATTTT. Full variable domain (missing parts from reference TRBV19 and TRBJ1-5): DGGITQSPKYLFRKEGQNVTLSCEQNLNHDAMYWYRQDPGQGLRLIYYSQIVNDFQKGDIAEGYSVSREKKESFPLTVTSAQKNPTAFYLCASSTGGVNQPQHFGDGTRLSIL.

This chain joins TRBV11-2 and TRBJ1-1; D is uncertain. This CDR3 spans 16 amino acids. In germline, CDR1 is SGHAT, CDR2 FQNNGV. Between the trimmed V and J ends, which lost 4 bases and 3 bases, there was a span of 18 bases. In DNA, the CDR3 is TGTGCCAGCAGCTCCCCGGGGTACGGCGCCCACACTGAAGCTTTCTTT. This gives the protein CASSSPGYGAHTEAFF.

V gene TRBV9 combines with J gene TRBJ2-4, with 8 bases lining up with TRBD1. Looked up from germline, CDR1 is SGDLS and CDR2 is YYNGEE. The CDR3 sequence is 17 residues long. After removal of 4 bases from V and 0 bases from J, the junction contained 9 bases not matched to a gene. In nucleotides, the CDR3 is TGTGCCAGCAGCCCCAGGACAGGGAGAGGAGCCAAAAACATTCAGTACTTC. This translates into CASSPRTGRGAKNIQYF.

The chain couples TRBV5-1 to TRBJ1-6; D not resolved. This CDR3 comprises 15 residues. Germline-derived CDR1 and CDR2 are SGHRS and YFSETQ. Trimming cost V 1 base and J 6 bases, with 11 bases left between them. The CDR3 bases are TGCGCCAGCAGCTTGAATACACCAACTAATTCACCCCTCCACTTT. Translated, it gives CASSLNTPTNSPLHF.

The chain couples TRBV5-1 to TRBJ2-1; TRBD2 might be the D (5 bases). The length of the CDR3 is 13 residues. V was pared by 5 bases and J by 5 bases, with 11 bases between. CDR1 is SGHRS and CDR2 is YFSETQ in the germline V gene. The CDR3 DNA reads TGCGCCAGCAGGGCGGGTTTTAACAATGAGCAGTTCTTC. This sequence encodes CASRAGFNNEQFF.

V gene TRBV4-1 combines with J gene TRBJ2-2; a weak D match, TRBD2 (5 bases). With 2 bases removed from V and 0 bases from J, the gap between germline ends came to 10 bases. CDR3 length equals 16 residues. The germline gives CDR1 MGHRA, CDR2 YSYEKL. The CDR3, as DNA: TGCGCCAGCAGCCAAACGCGGGCTTCGAACACCGGGGAGCTGTTTTTT. Residues: CASSQTRASNTGELFF.

The chain employs TRBV23-1 and TRBJ1-4; 7 positions agree with TRBD1. TRBV23-1 is filed as an ORF, its function uncertain. This CDR3 has 13 amino acids. J lost 8 bases, V lost 4 bases, and 4 bases had no gene match. The CDR3: CASSRQGGEKLFF. The CDR3 nucleotides read TGCGCCAGCAGTCGACAGGGAGGCGAAAAACTGTTTTTT.

The V gene is TRBV11-2, the J gene TRBJ2-1, with unresolved D. The CDR3 length is 15 residues. CDR1 is SGHAT and CDR2 is FQNNGV in the germline V gene. Trimming removed 0 bases from V and 1 base from J, with 7 bases in between. The CDR3 sequence: CASSLEPLSYNEQFF. CDR3 nucleotide sequence: TGTGCCAGCAGCTTAGAACCTCTATCCTACAATGAGCAGTTCTTC.

The rearrangement links TRBV9 to TRBJ2-1; 7 nucleotides agree with TRBD1. The V segment lost 3 bases and the J segment 0 bases; nucleotides outside the gene matches: 9. The CDR3 covers 17 residues. The germline V gene has CDR1 SGDLS and CDR2 YYNGEE. DNA of the CDR3: TGTGCCAGCAGCGAAAGAGGACAGGCGGGCTCCTACAATGAGCAGTTCTTC. Protein product: CASSERGQAGSYNEQFF.

This chain connects TRBV7-3 to TRBJ2-1; 10 bases line up with TRBD2. The CDR3 has 15 residues. The germline gives CDR1 SGHTA, CDR2 FQGTGA. Trimming removed 5 bases from V and 8 bases from J; junction bases left unmatched: 9. In DNA, the CDR3 is TGTGCCAGCAGCGGGCAAGCGGGAGGGCCGCATGAGCAGTTCTTC. Translating it yields CASSGQAGGPHEQFF.

The rearrangement joins TRBV4-3 to TRBJ1-4; 8 nucleotides match TRBD1. The CDR3 contains 14 residues. Germline lookup yields CDR1 LGHNA and CDR2 YSLEER. The V and J ends lost 6 bases and 5 bases, in that order; junction bases with no gene match: 5. CDR3 sequence: CASSDDRGNEKLFF. The CDR3 region has the DNA TGCGCCAGCAGTGACGACAGGGGAAATGAAAAACTGTTTTTT.

The chain is built from TRBV28 and TRBJ1-5; the match to TRBD1 covers 10 bases. The CDR3 loop spans 15 amino acids. The germline gives CDR1 MDHEN, CDR2 SYDVKM. The ends lost 3 bases at V and 5 bases at J; junction bases unmatched: 4. The CDR3 DNA follows: TGTGCCAGCAGTTTTGGACAGGGGGGGGATCAGCCCCAGCATTTT. This translates into CASSFGQGGDQPQHF.

This clone was seen just once. The V and J genes are TRBV6-1 and TRBJ2-5; 9 bases agree with TRBD1. CDR1 MNHNS and CDR2 SASEGT come from the germline V gene. The CDR3 loop spans 13 amino acids. Trimming cost V 6 bases and J 2 bases; bases outside gene matches: 1. The chain's CDR3 is CASSDRGQETQYF. CDR3 in DNA: TGTGCCAGCAGCGACAGGGGGCAAGAGACCCAGTACTTC.

V gene TRBV5-1 combines with J gene TRBJ2-7; D is perhaps TRBD1 (6 bases). V was clipped by 1 base and J by 4 bases, with 15 bases between them. Germline V gene data show CDR1 as SGHRS and CDR2 as YFSETQ. The CDR3 is made up of 15 amino acids. The CDR3 DNA sequence: TGCGCCAGCAGCTTGTCTACGGGACAACTTTACGAGCAGTACTTC. Translating gives CASSLSTGQLYEQYF.